This passage covers 20 T cell receptor beta chains from one sample sequenced in a study of early T cells in non-severe SARS-CoV-2 infection. MiXCR, applied by TCRdb to the 5' RACE reads, yields one record per CDR3 protein. This table holds some 50,000 distinct CDR3 sequences, 5.5% to 6.5% found once. Sequenced: whole blood. These receptors were obtained from an adult who was a healthcare worker with PCR-confirmed SARS-CoV-2 infection or an uninfected control (not recorded which).

This clonotype turned up a few times. The chain is built from TRBV7-9 and TRBJ2-1; perhaps TRBD2 as D (6 bases). The V and J ends lost 8 bases and 0 bases respectively, with 8 bases between them. CDR3 length: 13 residues. CDR1 is SEHNR, CDR2 FQNEAQ, per germline (reference sequence). Here the CDR3 reads CASGGSSYNEQFF. In DNA form, the CDR3 reads TGTGCCAGCGGGGGGAGCTCCTACAATGAGCAGTTCTTC. Variable domain in full (rest from reference TRBV7-9 and TRBJ2-1): DTGVSQNPRHKITKRGQNVTFRCDPISEHNRLYWYRQTLGQGPEFLTYFQNEAQLEKSRLLSDRFSAERPKGSFSTLEIQRTEQGDSAMYLCASGGSSYNEQFFGPGTRLTVL.

For this clonotype: A much larger clone differs by one base, so this may be a read error. This chain links TRBV20-1 with TRBJ2-5; 8 bases agree with TRBD1. This CDR3 spans 13 amino acids. Germline V CDR1 and CDR2: DFQATT, SNEGSKA (reference sequence). Unmatched junction bases numbered 10, after V lost 5 bases and J lost 8 bases. This CDR3 reads CSAVTGGTDTQYF. The DNA for the CDR3 is TGCAGTGCTGTTACAGGGGGTACAGATACCCAGTACTTC.

This clonotype occurred a few times. V gene TRBV5-5 combines with J gene TRBJ2-7; the match to TRBD1 covers 8 bases. Germline lookup yields CDR1 SGHKS and CDR2 YYEKEE (reference sequence). This CDR3 contains 15 residues. With V trimmed by 2 bases and J by 2 bases, 6 bases remained unmatched. As DNA, the CDR3 is TGTGCCAGCAGCTTCACAGGGGGTGCCCCCTACGAGCAGTACTTC. Protein sequence: CASSFTGGAPYEQYF.

This clonotype was seen many times. The chain employs TRBV6-4 and TRBJ2-1; 9 bases line up with TRBD2. V gave up 3 bases and J gave up 7 bases; unmatched junction bases: 7. Looked up from germline, CDR1 is MRHNA and CDR2 is SNTAGT. The CDR3 totals 15 residues. In nucleotides, the CDR3 is TGTGCCAGCAGTGATGGTCTAGCGGGACGGAATGAGCAGTTCTTC. Translation: CASSDGLAGRNEQFF.

This clonotype was seen repeatedly, ten times or more. For the CDR3, the DNA is TGTGCCATCAGTGACAGGGGGAACACTGAAGCTTTCTTT. Residues: CAISDRGNTEAFF. This chain joins TRBV10-3 and TRBJ1-1; the D gene is possibly TRBD1 (6 bases). V lost 3 bases and J 1 base, leaving 6 bases between the germline ends. This CDR3 has 13 residues. Per germline, CDR1 ENHRY and CDR2 SYGVKD.

The rearrangement joins TRBV27 to TRBJ1-2, with D unresolved. V was cut by 5 bases and J by 4 bases, with 8 bases left in between. The CDR3 runs to 12 residues. CDR1 MNHEY and CDR2 SMNVEV come from the germline V gene (reference sequence). CDR3 sequence (DNA): TGTGCCAGCAGTGCCGAGGGCTATGGCTACACCTTC. Residues: CASSAEGYGYTF.

In this sample, this clonotype turned up a few times. V and J are TRBV28 and TRBJ1-2, with unresolved D. Germline CDR1 reads MDHEN; CDR2 reads SYDVKM. V gave up 3 bases and J gave up 7 bases, with 9 bases separating them. The CDR3 runs 12 residues. In nucleotides, the CDR3 is TGTGCCAGCAGTTTTTCGGGCGGTGGCTACACCTTC. It codes for CASSFSGGGYTF.

This clonotype was observed many times. This chain links TRBV4-1 with TRBJ2-1, with 11 bases fitting TRBD2. In germline, CDR1 is MGHRA, CDR2 YSYEKL. There are 16 residues in the CDR3. With 1 base clipped from V and 8 bases from J, the junction kept 7 bases outside the gene matches. The CDR3 spells CASSQGTSGPVYEQFF. CDR3 nucleotide sequence: TGCGCCAGCAGCCAAGGGACTAGCGGGCCAGTTTATGAGCAGTTCTTC.

This CDR3 is CASSRTRNTEAFF. CDR3 coding DNA: TGTGCCAGCAGCCGTACAAGGAACACTGAAGCTTTCTTT. The rearrangement links TRBV7-2 to TRBJ1-1; no definite D call. Trimming removed 5 bases from V and 1 base from J, with 8 bases in between. The germline CDR1 and CDR2 sequences are SGHTA and FQGNSA. The CDR3 extends over 13 amino acids.

Concerning this clonotype: The junction departs from germline at one end; a sequencing error may be responsible. In DNA, the CDR3 is TGCGCCAGCAGCCAAGATGCAGCAACTAAATATGGCTACACCTTC. Encoded protein: CASSQDAATKYGYTF. The chain couples TRBV4-3 to TRBJ1-2; D gene ambiguous. CDR3 length: 15 residues. Germline assignment: CDR1 LGHNA and CDR2 YSLEER.

This clonotype has at least ten counts. The chain combines TRBV20-1 with TRBJ2-6; no definite D call. Germline V gives CDR1 DFQATT, CDR2 SNEGSKA (reference sequence). The CDR3 is 13 residues long. Trimming left V 3 bases short and J 1 base short, with 4 bases between. The CDR3 protein is CSARGSGANVLTF. CDR3 sequence (DNA): TGCAGTGCTAGGGGGTCTGGGGCCAACGTCCTGACTTTC.

This clonotype turned up a few times. The chain's CDR3 is CATSFRRGLAGGEQFF. The CDR3 bases are TGTGCCACCAGTTTTCGACGGGGGCTAGCGGGAGGGGAGCAGTTCTTC. V gene TRBV24-1 combines with J gene TRBJ2-1; 12 bases are a match to TRBD2. Germline CDR1 KGHDR, CDR2 SFDVKD. V shed 6 bases, J shed 10 bases, and the junction held 12 bases outside the gene matches. The CDR3 contains 16 residues.

This clonotype was seen at least ten times. This rearrangement joins TRBV20-1 to TRBJ2-7; 8 bases match TRBD2. The CDR3 extends over 14 amino acids. Germline CDR1 DFQATT, CDR2 SNEGSKA (reference sequence). The J segment lost 0 bases and the V segment lost 3 bases, leaving 4 bases of the junction unmatched. The CDR3 is CSARPGGDSYEQYF. For the CDR3, the DNA is TGCAGTGCTAGGCCGGGAGGGGACTCCTACGAGCAGTACTTC.

This clonotype showed up many times. The V gene is TRBV12-3 or TRBV12-4, the J gene TRBJ2-5; no clear D gene. CDR3 length: 13 residues. V was shortened by 1 base and J by 0 bases, with 3 bases between the two germline ends. CDR3 protein: CASSLGYQETQYF. In DNA form, the CDR3 reads TGTGCCAGCAGTTTAGGGTACCAAGAGACCCAGTACTTC.

This clonotype was counted at least ten times. The CDR3: CASSPSGGQGSDTGELFF. The CDR3 nucleotides are TGTGCCAGCAGCCCTAGTGGGGGACAGGGTTCCGACACCGGGGAGCTGTTTTTT. The V call is TRBV7-6, the J call TRBJ2-2; 9 bases map to TRBD1. Trimming removed 5 bases from V and 3 bases from J; junction bases left unmatched: 13. Germline V gives CDR1 SGHVS, CDR2 FNYEAQ. This CDR3 comprises 18 residues.

This clonotype showed up many times. For the CDR3, the DNA is TGTGCCAGCAGGAGATGGGAGGGACCAACCTACGAGCAGTACTTC. Translating gives CASRRWEGPTYEQYF. The chain employs TRBV6-5 and TRBJ2-7, with TRBD2 matching 7 bases. This CDR3 is 15 amino acids long. V lost 6 bases to trimming and J lost 2 bases; unmatched junction nucleotides: 10. Germline V gene lookup returns CDR1 MNHEY and CDR2 SVGAGI.

This clonotype was detected many times. J is TRBJ1-1 and V is TRBV7-9; 9 nucleotides agree with TRBD1. Germline V gives CDR1 SEHNR, CDR2 FQNEAQ (reference sequence). This CDR3 comprises 11 residues. CDR3 residues: CGTGEVTEAFF. The DNA for the CDR3 is TGTGGGACAGGGGAAGTTACTGAAGCTTTCTTT.

This clonotype was found many times. The gene calls are TRBV3-1 and TRBJ1-2, with TRBD1 matching over 9 bases. Germline V CDR1 and CDR2: LGHDT, YNNKEL (reference sequence). V dropped 0 bases and J dropped 4; count of bases not matched to a gene: 12. This CDR3 comprises 18 residues. The CDR3 reads CASSQDMAVGQGVYGYTF. DNA of the CDR3: TGTGCCAGCAGCCAAGATATGGCCGTGGGACAGGGCGTCTATGGCTACACCTTC. The whole variable domain, filled in from reference TRBV3-1 and TRBJ1-2, reads DTAVSQTPKYLVTQMGNDKSIKCEQNLGHDTMYWYKQDSKKFLKIMFSYNNKELIINETVPNRFSPKSPDKAHLNLHINSLELGDSAVYFCASSQDMAVGQGVYGYTFGSGTRLTVV.

In its sample, this clonotype was seen many times. V and J are TRBV5-1 and TRBJ2-5; TRBD2 is a possible D gene (5 bases). CDR1 and CDR2 (germline): SGHRS, YFSETQ. The germline V and J ends were trimmed by 5 bases and 0 bases, with 14 bases remaining between them. The CDR3 loop spans 15 amino acids. The CDR3 DNA is TGCGCCAGCAGTGAGGGTGCCACGCACCAAGAGACCCAGTACTTC. Translating gives CASSEGATHQETQYF.

This rearrangement joins TRBV10-3 to TRBJ2-3, with D tentatively TRBD2 (5 bases). The CDR3 has 16 residues. Germline CDR1 ENHRY, CDR2 SYGVKD. Trimming cost V 2 bases and J 2 bases, with 14 bases left between them. The CDR3 reads CAISEGRAAFTDTQYF. CDR3 in DNA: TGTGCCATCAGTGAGGGGCGGGCGGCCTTCACAGATACGCAGTATTTT.